This T cell receptor (beta chain) was found in a study of T cell responses to AZD1222 COVID-19 vaccine. Broader study findings: At 160-218 and 743-854, vaccine-associated CD4 TCRs were dominant, and they spanned spike.

The study pooled second doses at about 4 or about 12 weeks. CDR3 length: 18 amino acids. J was trimmed by 9 bases and V by 1 base; bases with no gene match: 16. Germline V gene sequence: CDR1 SGHTA, CDR2 FQGTGA. Comment on this clone: Antigen: not known.

Assay used: immunoSEQ multiplex PCR; TCRdb lists only in-frame clones, some missing. The sample records tens of thousands of clones, over 70% being singletons. The source of this sequence is an adult who received the AZD1222 COVID-19 vaccine. The sequencing here drew on peripheral blood, taken 28 days after the second AZD1222 dose. The V gene is TRBV7-3, the J gene TRBJ2-4; TRBD1 agrees at 9 bases. CDR3 protein: CASSLKGPGTGTPGIQYF. In DNA, the CDR3 is TGTGCCAGCAGCTTAAAGGGTCCCGGGACAGGGACCCCGGGCATTCAGTACTTC.